This T cell receptor beta chain derives from a study of T cell responses to AZD1222 COVID-19 vaccine. The study, taken as a whole, reports: Possibly, clonal diversity was underestimated; donors were largely white British and included more females. Samples come after the peak T cell response, not at day 14.

The data were produced by immunoSEQ multiplex PCR, yet TCRdb's version contains in-frame clones alone and is incomplete. The sample lists tens of thousands of clones; less than 90% were seen once. Trimming removed 4 bases from V and 2 bases from J, with 19 bases in between. CDR1 and CDR2 (germline): SGHRS, YFSETQ. The CDR3 is made up of 18 amino acids. With regard to this clone: As yet, its antigen is unknown.

The receptor comes from an adult in good health. The chain carries TRBV5-1 and TRBJ2-6; tentatively, D is TRBD2 (5 bases). The sequenced sample was peripheral blood, obtained on day 0 of AZD1222 vaccination. The CDR3 DNA reads TGCGCCAGCAGCCCCGGGATGACTGGGGAAGCTGGGGCCAACGTCCTGACTTTC. Amino acid sequence: CASSPGMTGEAGANVLTF.